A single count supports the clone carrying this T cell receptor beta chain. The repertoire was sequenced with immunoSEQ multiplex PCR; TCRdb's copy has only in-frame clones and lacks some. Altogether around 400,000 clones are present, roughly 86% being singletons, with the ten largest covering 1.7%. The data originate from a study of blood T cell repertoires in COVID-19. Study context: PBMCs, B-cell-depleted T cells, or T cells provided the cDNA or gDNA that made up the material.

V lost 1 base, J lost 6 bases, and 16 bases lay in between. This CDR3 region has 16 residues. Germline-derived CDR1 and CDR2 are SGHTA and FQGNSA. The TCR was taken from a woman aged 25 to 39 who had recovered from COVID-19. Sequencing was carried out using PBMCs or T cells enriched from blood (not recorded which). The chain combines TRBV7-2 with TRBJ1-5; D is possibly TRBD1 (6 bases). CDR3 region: CASSLVVGAGSQPQHF. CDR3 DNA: TGTGCCAGCAGCTTAGTGGTGGGGGCCGGAAGTCAGCCCCAGCATTTT.